The clone carrying this TCR beta chain came up a few times. The record originates from a study of blood T cell repertoires in COVID-19. Study at large: COVID-19 samples, acute and convalescent, were from the United States, Italy and Spain. Nucleic acid was either cDNA or gDNA, and it came from T cells, B-cell-depleted T cells, or PBMCs.

Original analysis: Reference gene primer amplification yielded estimated nucleated cell counts. The data were produced by immunoSEQ multiplex PCR, yet TCRdb's version contains in-frame clones alone and is incomplete. V and J calls and clone size are those listed in that table; D and trimming were worked out from the DNA. The data hold 200,000 or so clones, with 60% to 85% observed a single time. Germline V CDR1 and CDR2: MNHEY, SVGAGI. The CDR3 spans 11 residues. The ends were cut back, 9 bases at V and 7 bases at J, with 11 bases in the middle. Sample: peripheral blood. This clonotype was obtained from a woman in her sixties or seventies with acute or convalescent COVID-19. The chain has TRBV6-5 and TRBJ2-3, with D tentatively TRBD1 (5 bases). Written as DNA, the CDR3 is TGTGCCAGTTCGACAGAGAATACGCAGTATTTT. It is translated as CASSTENTQYF.